These 32 T cell receptor beta chains were sequenced from one sample in a study of shared clonotypes between healthy human individuals. Sequenced by immunoSEQ multiplex PCR; TCRdb stores in-frame clones only, minus some. This table has under 2.5 million clones, just under 95% appearing once. Sequenced material: naive CD4+ T cells from PBMCs. Indicated subset: CD45RA+ positively selected. These receptors all come from a man between 18 and 29 years old in good health. Some clones in this sample may be carry-over from other donors' samples.

CDR3 nucleotide sequence: TGCGCCAGCAGCCAAGGGGCAGTTAGGAACACCGGGGAGCTGTTTTTT. It encodes CASSQGAVRNTGELFF. The rearrangement uses TRBV4-1 and TRBJ2-2; D gene ambiguous. Germline V gene data show CDR1 as MGHRA and CDR2 as YSYEKL. V lost 1 base to trimming and J lost 1 base, with 10 bases between them. The length of the CDR3 is 16 residues.

The chain is built from TRBV28 and TRBJ1-1; unclear D gene. Germline assignment: CDR1 MDHEN and CDR2 SYDVKM. This CDR3 is built from 15 residues. Trimming left V 5 bases short and J 1 base short, with 14 bases between. The CDR3 loop reads CASSIDLTWNTEAFF. Here the CDR3 DNA reads TGTGCCAGCAGTATCGACCTCACCTGGAACACTGAAGCTTTCTTT.

V is TRBV19 and J is TRBJ1-2; perhaps TRBD1 as D (5 bases). V lost 9 bases to trimming and J lost 8 bases, with 16 bases between them. The CDR3 loop spans 12 amino acids. CDR1 LNHDA and CDR2 SQIVND come from the germline V gene (reference sequence). CDR3 loop: CASSERGGGYTF. CDR3 coding DNA: TGTGCCAGCTCGGAGAGGGGCGGAGGCTACACCTTC.

The V gene is TRBV9, the J gene TRBJ2-7, with TRBD2 matching over 7 bases. The germline V gene encodes CDR1 SGDLS and CDR2 YYNGEE. The CDR3 runs 15 residues. J gave up 2 bases and V 1 base, and 6 bases lay outside the gene matches. CDR3 in DNA: TGTGCCAGCAGCGTATATGGCGGGAGCGCCTACGAGCAGTACTTC. Its translation is CASSVYGGSAYEQYF.

The gene calls are TRBV28 and TRBJ2-6; perhaps TRBD1 as D (6 bases). Germline CDR1 and CDR2: MDHEN and SYDVKM. V lost 6 bases and J lost 5, with 8 bases in between. The CDR3 extends over 13 amino acids. Here the CDR3 DNA reads TGTGCCAGCAGCGGACAGCGGGCCAACGTCCTGACTTTC. Protein sequence: CASSGQRANVLTF.

In its sample, this clone was seen once. The chain is built from TRBV27 and TRBJ2-1; 8 bases are shared with TRBD2. CDR1 MNHEY and CDR2 SMNVEV come from the germline V gene (reference sequence). Germline trimming cut 2 bases from V and 8 bases from J; bases unmatched to any gene: 5. CDR3 length: 14 amino acids. DNA for the CDR3: TGTGCCAGCAGTTTAGCGGGAGGAGTGGATGAGCAGTTCTTC. This gives the protein CASSLAGGVDEQFF.

The rearrangement joins TRBV28 to TRBJ1-5; 8 positions match TRBD1. The germline V gene has CDR1 MDHEN and CDR2 SYDVKM. With 2 bases clipped from V and 0 bases from J, the junction kept 3 bases outside the gene matches. CDR3 length: 16 residues. The CDR3 coding sequence is TGTGCCAGCAGTTTAAGGGGACAGGCTAGCAATCAGCCCCAGCATTTT. It codes for CASSLRGQASNQPQHF. Together with reference TRBV28 and TRBJ1-5, the CDR3 gives the full variable domain: DVKVTQSSRYLVKRTGEKVFLECVQDMDHENMFWYRQDPGLGLRLIYFSYDVKMKEKGDIPEGYSVSREKKERFSLILESASTNQTSMYLCASSLRGQASNQPQHFGDGTRLSIL.

Details on this clone: The sample contains more than one DNA sequence encoding this CDR3. V usage is TRBV27 and J usage is TRBJ1-1; tentatively, D is TRBD1 (5 bases). Trimming took off 6 bases at V and 1 base at J, with 12 bases between the two ends. The V gene's germline CDR1 is MNHEY and CDR2 SMNVEV (reference sequence). The CDR3 spans 14 residues. CDR3 in amino acids: CASSRDRGNTEAFF. In DNA form, the CDR3 reads TGTGCCAGCAGCCGTGACAGAGGGAACACTGAAGCTTTCTTT.

As to this clone: Other DNA sequences in the sample encode the same CDR3. The chain uses TRBV28 and TRBJ2-3; D gene unclear. V lost 6 bases, J lost 6 bases, and 7 bases lay in between. CDR3 length: 11 amino acids. CDR1 and CDR2 (germline): MDHEN, SYDVKM. CDR3: CASSLEDTQYF. The DNA for the CDR3 is TGTGCCAGCAGCCTTGAGGATACGCAGTATTTT.

The chain combines TRBV10-3 with TRBJ1-3, with D unclear. V was cut by 8 bases and J by 1 base, with 9 bases left in between. This CDR3 is 13 amino acids long. Germline-derived CDR1 and CDR2 are ENHRY and SYGVKD. CDR3: CAIGFESGNTIYF. CDR3 DNA sequence: TGTGCCATCGGATTCGAATCTGGAAACACCATATATTTT.

This clone was seen a few times. The J gene is TRBJ1-4, the V gene TRBV9; D uncertain. The V gene's germline CDR1 is SGDLS and CDR2 YYNGEE. The CDR3 spans 15 residues. Trimming shortened V by 0 bases and J by 8 bases, and 14 bases separated the two germline ends. Written as DNA, the CDR3 is TGTGCCAGCAGCGTAGCAATCACCCAAGGGGAAAAACTGTTTTTT. Its translation: CASSVAITQGEKLFF.

The chain employs TRBV6-6 and TRBJ1-5; no definite D call. The CDR3 length is 14 residues. Trimming stripped 11 bases from V and 2 bases from J, with 16 bases between. CDR1 MNHNY and CDR2 SVGAGI come from the germline V gene (reference sequence). This CDR3 reads CAAFAGVGNQPQHF. DNA for the CDR3: TGTGCCGCCTTCGCCGGGGTAGGCAATCAGCCCCAGCATTTT.

The gene calls are TRBV29-1 and TRBJ2-7; 8 bases line up with TRBD2. Germline assignment: CDR1 SQVTM and CDR2 ANQGSEA. The CDR3 runs 12 residues. The CDR3 loop is CGASGSSYEQYF. As DNA, the CDR3 is TGCGGGGCGAGCGGGAGTTCCTACGAGCAGTACTTC.

Here the CDR3 reads CASDSRRSEKLFF. The CDR3 nucleotides are TGTGCCAGCGATTCGAGAAGGAGTGAAAAACTGTTTTTT. V usage is TRBV19 and J usage is TRBJ1-4; no definite D call. Germline assignment: CDR1 LNHDA and CDR2 SQIVND (reference sequence). Between the trimmed V and J ends, which lost 9 bases and 7 bases, there was a span of 15 bases. The CDR3 loop spans 13 amino acids.

The chain is built from TRBV6-1 and TRBJ2-1, with D hard to call. The germline V and J ends were trimmed by 8 bases and 2 bases, with 13 bases remaining between them. Germline lookup yields CDR1 MNHNS and CDR2 SASEGT. The CDR3 sequence is 14 residues long. CDR3 protein: CASLDARTYNEQFF. In DNA, the CDR3 is TGTGCCAGCTTAGACGCGCGGACCTACAATGAGCAGTTCTTC.

This clone appeared a single time. The genes are TRBV29-1 and TRBJ1-1; the match to TRBD1 covers 8 bases. The V segment lost 4 bases and the J segment 0 bases; nucleotides outside the gene matches: 16. Germline V gives CDR1 SQVTM, CDR2 ANQGSEA. The CDR3 is 18 residues long. Here the CDR3 reads CSVVGSGQGGGMNTEAFF. The CDR3 DNA sequence: TGCAGCGTTGTTGGATCCGGACAGGGCGGCGGTATGAACACTGAAGCTTTCTTT.

J is TRBJ2-5 and V is TRBV4-2; D ambiguous. CDR3 length equals 13 residues. Trimming stripped 1 base from V and 2 bases from J, with 5 bases between. Germline loops: CDR1 LGHNA, CDR2 YNFKEQ. CDR3 region: CASSQARQETQYF. For the CDR3, the DNA is TGTGCCAGCAGCCAAGCCAGACAAGAGACCCAGTACTTC.

The chain employs TRBV18 and TRBJ1-4, with 7 bases fitting TRBD1. V dropped 5 bases and J dropped 0; count of bases not matched to a gene: 3. There are 15 residues in the CDR3. The germline CDR1 and CDR2 sequences are KGHSH and LQKENI. The CDR3 DNA reads TGTGCCAGCTCATCAGGACAGGCAACTAATGAAAAACTGTTTTTT. Amino acid sequence: CASSSGQATNEKLFF.

The chain joins TRBV19 to TRBJ1-2; perhaps TRBD1 as D (5 bases). The CDR3 totals 12 residues. Germline V gives CDR1 LNHDA, CDR2 SQIVND (reference sequence). The V gene lost 9 bases and the J gene lost 9 bases, with 17 bases spanning the gap. The CDR3 is CASGAVSMSYTF. The CDR3 DNA follows: TGTGCCAGCGGGGCAGTTAGTATGAGCTACACCTTC.

The gene calls are TRBV19 and TRBJ2-2; TRBD1 agrees at 12 bases. The CDR3 is made up of 15 amino acids. Germline V gene data show CDR1 as LNHDA and CDR2 as SQIVND (reference sequence). J lost 6 bases, V lost 10 bases, and 9 bases had no gene match. The CDR3 region is CAIKPGQGASGELFF. CDR3 DNA sequence: TGTGCCATTAAGCCGGGACAGGGGGCCTCCGGGGAGCTGTTTTTT.

This clone was counted once. The rearrangement uses TRBV28 and TRBJ2-3, with 10 bases matching TRBD2. Trimming took 8 bases from V and 9 from J; bases not matched to a gene: 11. The CDR3 loop spans 14 amino acids. Germline values: CDR1 MDHEN, CDR2 SYDVKM. As DNA, the CDR3 is TGTGCCAGCCGCCTAGCGGGAGCCGCTGGGACGCAGTATTTT. This sequence encodes CASRLAGAAGTQYF.

The chain employs TRBV28 and TRBJ2-1; D unresolved. With 3 bases removed from V and 8 bases from J, the gap between germline ends came to 14 bases. The CDR3 has 14 amino acids. The germline gives CDR1 MDHEN, CDR2 SYDVKM. Here the CDR3 DNA reads TGTGCCAGCAGTTTTAGGATCACCGGGCATGAGCAGTTCTTC. Protein: CASSFRITGHEQFF.

The chain joins TRBV15 to TRBJ2-1; D not resolved. The CDR3 consists of 15 residues. The ends were cut back, 1 base at V and 7 bases at J, with 14 bases in the middle. Germline V lookup: CDR1 LNHNV, CDR2 YYDKDF (reference sequence). This CDR3 is CATSRGLSTPNEQFF. Here the CDR3 DNA reads TGTGCCACCAGCAGAGGGCTCTCTACCCCAAATGAGCAGTTCTTC.

The V gene is TRBV11-2, the J gene TRBJ1-1, with TRBD1 as a possible D gene (6 bases). V gave up 6 bases and J gave up 5 bases, with 13 bases separating them. The CDR3 runs to 13 residues. Germline V lookup: CDR1 SGHAT, CDR2 FQNNGV. CDR3 residues: CASSRRGSTEAFF. CDR3 DNA: TGTGCCAGCAGTCGTAGGGGGAGTACTGAAGCTTTCTTT.

The chain joins TRBV7-9 to TRBJ2-2; a weak D match, TRBD1 (6 bases). Trimming took 5 bases from V and 3 from J, leaving 19 bases between them. There are 17 residues in the CDR3. Germline CDR1 is SEHNR and CDR2 is FQNEAQ (reference sequence). Written as DNA, the CDR3 is TGTGCCAGCAGCCGTAGACCCCAAGGACAGCACACCGGGGAGCTGTTTTTT. Amino acids: CASSRRPQGQHTGELFF.

The chain employs TRBV7-8 and TRBJ2-5; 10 nucleotides agree with TRBD2. Germline-derived CDR1 and CDR2 are SGHVS and FQNEAQ. The trim removed 6 bases at V and 2 bases at J, leaving 3 bases unmatched. The CDR3 totals 14 residues. CDR3 region: CASRLAGLQETQYF. The DNA for the CDR3 is TGTGCCAGCAGACTAGCGGGACTACAAGAGACCCAGTACTTC.

V is TRBV6-1 and J is TRBJ1-4; D perhaps matches TRBD1 (6 bases). CDR3 size: 14 residues. Trimming removed 8 bases at V and 8 bases at J, with 18 bases between. Germline lookup yields CDR1 MNHNS and CDR2 SASEGT. The DNA of the CDR3 is TGTGCCAGCTCAAGGGGGGGCGGAGGGGAAAAACTGTTTTTT. Translation: CASSRGGGGEKLFF.

The chain joins TRBV19 to TRBJ1-3; D is undetermined. The V gene lost 8 bases and the J gene lost 0 bases, with 14 bases spanning the gap. Germline lookup yields CDR1 LNHDA and CDR2 SQIVND (reference sequence). The CDR3 is made up of 15 amino acids. The CDR3 DNA reads TGTGCCAGTTCTGATTGGGTTCACTCTGGAAACACCATATATTTT. Encoded protein: CASSDWVHSGNTIYF. Full variable domain (rest looked up from reference TRBV19 and TRBJ1-3): DGGITQSPKYLFRKEGQNVTLSCEQNLNHDAMYWYRQDPGQGLRLIYYSQIVNDFQKGDIAEGYSVSREKKESFPLTVTSAQKNPTAFYLCASSDWVHSGNTIYFGEGSWLTVV.

This clone was picked up one time. The same CDR3 also results from other DNA sequences found in this sample. This chain joins TRBV7-9 and TRBJ2-1; D is possibly TRBD2 (5 bases). V lost 5 bases and J 4 bases, leaving 9 bases between the germline ends. From germline, CDR1 is SEHNR and CDR2 FQNEAQ (reference sequence). The CDR3 is 13 residues long. The CDR3 sequence is CASSRTSYNEQFF. For the CDR3, the DNA is TGTGCCAGCAGCCGAACTAGTTACAATGAGCAGTTCTTC.

The chain is built from TRBV21-1 and TRBJ2-7; the table assigns TRBD1, which was not confirmed against the DNA. TRBV21-1 is a pseudogene locus. The CDR3 is 15 amino acids. In DNA, the CDR3 is TGTGCCAGCAGCACCCTCGCAGGGGGGAGGTCCGGACCCGAGTTC. It is translated as CASSTLAGGRSGPEF.

In regard to this clone: At one end the junction does not follow the germline gene, possibly because of a read error. At the DNA level, this CDR3 is encoded by other sequences in the same sample as well. The J gene is TRBJ1-1, the V gene TRBV29-1, with D hard to call. CDR3 length equals 13 residues. CDR1 is SQVTM, CDR2 ANQGSEA, per germline. CDR3 in amino acids: CSVAQLLNTEAFF. As DNA, the CDR3 is TGCAGCGTTGCCCAGTTACTGAACACTGAGGCTTTCTTT.

The chain combines TRBV5-1 with TRBJ2-1; TRBD1 aligns across 10 bases. The CDR3 runs 16 residues. Germline V gene sequence: CDR1 SGHRS, CDR2 YFSETQ. After removal of 3 bases from V and 4 bases from J, the junction contained 7 bases not matched to a gene. The CDR3 region is CASSSTGTGVYNEQFF. The CDR3 nucleotides are TGCGCCAGCAGCTCGACCGGGACAGGGGTTTACAATGAGCAGTTCTTC.